This TCR beta chain was recovered during a study of cytomegalovirus exposure and HLA in healthy donors. PCR involved 60 Vbeta and 13 Jbeta primers. Assay used: immunoSEQ multiplex PCR; TCRdb lists only in-frame clones, some missing. Its listing shows tens of thousands of clones. Sequencing input: PBMCs. This receptor was identified in a man over 45 in good health and CMV-seronegative.

This chain's CDR3 is CSVKTSGAYNEQFF. CDR3 DNA sequence: TGCAGCGTAAAGACTAGCGGGGCTTACAATGAGCAGTTCTTC. The rearrangement joins TRBV29-1 to TRBJ2-1; 11 nucleotides match TRBD2. Germline V CDR1 and CDR2: SQVTM, ANQGSEA. J lost 4 bases, V lost 6 bases, and 5 bases had no gene match. There are 14 residues in the CDR3.